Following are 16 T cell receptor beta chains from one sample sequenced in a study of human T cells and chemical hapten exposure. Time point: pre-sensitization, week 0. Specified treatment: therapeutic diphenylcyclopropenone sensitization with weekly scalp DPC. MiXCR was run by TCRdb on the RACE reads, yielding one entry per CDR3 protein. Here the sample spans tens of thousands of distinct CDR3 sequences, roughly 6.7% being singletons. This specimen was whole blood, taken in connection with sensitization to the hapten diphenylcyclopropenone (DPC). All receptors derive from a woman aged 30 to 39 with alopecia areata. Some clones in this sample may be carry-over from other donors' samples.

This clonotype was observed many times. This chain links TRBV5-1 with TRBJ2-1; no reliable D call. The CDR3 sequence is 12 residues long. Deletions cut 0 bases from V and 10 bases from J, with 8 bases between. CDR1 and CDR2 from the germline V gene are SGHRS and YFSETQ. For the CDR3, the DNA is TGCGCCAGCAGCTTGGGGCTGGGAGAGCAGTTCTTC. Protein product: CASSLGLGEQFF.

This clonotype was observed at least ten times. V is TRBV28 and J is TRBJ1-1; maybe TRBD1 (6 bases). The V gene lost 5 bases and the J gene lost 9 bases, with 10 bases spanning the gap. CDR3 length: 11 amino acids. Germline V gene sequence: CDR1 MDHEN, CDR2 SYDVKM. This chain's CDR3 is CASSPDRKAFF. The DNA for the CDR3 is TGTGCCAGCAGTCCAGACAGGAAAGCTTTCTTT.

The CDR3 protein is CASSPTGLAEAFF. DNA for the CDR3: TGTGCCAGCAGCCCTACGGGACTCGCTGAAGCTTTCTTT. The rearrangement uses TRBV5-4 and TRBJ1-1; weak D call: TRBD1 (5 bases). This CDR3 contains 13 residues. The V and J ends lost 4 bases and 6 bases respectively, with 13 bases between them. The germline V gene has CDR1 SGHNT and CDR2 YYREEE (reference sequence).

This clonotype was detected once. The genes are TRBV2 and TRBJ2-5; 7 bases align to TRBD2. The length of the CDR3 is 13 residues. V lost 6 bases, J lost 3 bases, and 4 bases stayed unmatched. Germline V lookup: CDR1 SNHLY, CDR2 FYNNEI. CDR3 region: CASRGREKETQYF. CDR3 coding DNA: TGTGCCAGCAGGGGGAGGGAGAAAGAGACCCAGTACTTC.

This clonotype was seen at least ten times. This CDR3 is CASRDAGQGFYGYTF. The CDR3, as DNA: TGCGCCAGCAGGGACGCGGGACAGGGGTTTTATGGCTACACCTTC. The rearrangement links TRBV10-2 to TRBJ1-2, with 10 bases fitting TRBD1. J was trimmed by 5 bases and V by 6 bases; bases with no gene match: 9. The CDR3 is 15 amino acids. In germline, CDR1 is WSHSY, CDR2 SAAADI.

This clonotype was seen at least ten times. CDR3 amino acids: CASCLSGARTDTQYF. In DNA, the CDR3 is TGTGCCAGCTGCTTAAGCGGGGCCCGCACAGATACGCAGTATTTT. This chain uses TRBV18 with TRBJ2-3, with 7 bases aligning to TRBD2. CDR1 is KGHSH, CDR2 LQKENI, per germline. V gave up 7 bases and J gave up 1 base; unmatched junction bases: 8. This CDR3 has 15 amino acids.

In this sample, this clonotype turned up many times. The CDR3 nucleotides read TGTGCCAGCATCGCCGGGGCCTCGGGGGAGACCCAGTACTTC. Encoded protein: CASIAGASGETQYF. The V gene is TRBV2, the J gene TRBJ2-5; either TRBD1 or TRBD2 may supply D (5 bases each). Germline V gives CDR1 SNHLY, CDR2 FYNNEI. V lost 7 bases and J lost 5, with 17 bases in between. CDR3 length: 14 amino acids.

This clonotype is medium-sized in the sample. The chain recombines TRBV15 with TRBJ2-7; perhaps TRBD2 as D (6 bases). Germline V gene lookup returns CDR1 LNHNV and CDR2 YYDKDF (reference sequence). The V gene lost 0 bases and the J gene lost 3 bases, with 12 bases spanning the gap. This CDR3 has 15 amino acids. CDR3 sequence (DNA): TGTGCCACCAGCAGAGAAGGAGGGTCTAGCTACGAGCAGTACTTC. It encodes CATSREGGSSYEQYF. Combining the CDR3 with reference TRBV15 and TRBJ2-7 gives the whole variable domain DAMVIQNPRYQVTQFGKPVTLSCSQTLNHNVMYWYQQKSSQAPKLLFHYYDKDFNNEADTPDNFQSRRPNTSFCFLDIRSPGLGDTAMYLCATSREGGSSYEQYFGPGTRLTVT.

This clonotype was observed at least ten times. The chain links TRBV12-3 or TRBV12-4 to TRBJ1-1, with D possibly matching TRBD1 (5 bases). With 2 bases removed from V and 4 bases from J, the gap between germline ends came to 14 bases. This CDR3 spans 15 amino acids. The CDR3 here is CASSLFGGLSTEAFF. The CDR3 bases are TGTGCCAGCAGTTTATTCGGGGGTCTTTCCACTGAAGCTTTCTTT.

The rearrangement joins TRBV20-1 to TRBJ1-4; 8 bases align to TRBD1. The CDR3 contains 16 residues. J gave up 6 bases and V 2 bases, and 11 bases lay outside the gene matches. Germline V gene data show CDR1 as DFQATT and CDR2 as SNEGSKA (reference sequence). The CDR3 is CSARLTGVRRDEKLFF. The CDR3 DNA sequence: TGCAGTGCTAGACTGACAGGGGTTAGGAGGGATGAAAAACTGTTTTTT.

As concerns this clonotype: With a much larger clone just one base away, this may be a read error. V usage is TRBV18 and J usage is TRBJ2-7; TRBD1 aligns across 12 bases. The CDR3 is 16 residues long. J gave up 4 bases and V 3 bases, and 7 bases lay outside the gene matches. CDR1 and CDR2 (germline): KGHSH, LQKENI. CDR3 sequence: CASSPEGQGAVYEQYF. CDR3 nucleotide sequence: TGTGCCAGCTCACCGGAGGGACAGGGGGCCGTGTACGAGCAGTACTTC.

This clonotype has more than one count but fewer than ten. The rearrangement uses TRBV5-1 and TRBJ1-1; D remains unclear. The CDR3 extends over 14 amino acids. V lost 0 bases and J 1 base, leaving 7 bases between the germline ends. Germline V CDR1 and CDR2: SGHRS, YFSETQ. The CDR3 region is CASSLDPENTEAFF. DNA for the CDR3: TGCGCCAGCAGCTTGGATCCAGAGAACACTGAAGCTTTCTTT.

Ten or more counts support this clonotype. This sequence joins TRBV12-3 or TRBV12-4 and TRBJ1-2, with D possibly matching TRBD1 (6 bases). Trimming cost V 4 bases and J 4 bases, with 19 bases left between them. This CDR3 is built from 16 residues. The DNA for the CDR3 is TGTGCCAGCAGTTCGGAACGACAGGATATTCCCTATGGCTACACCTTC. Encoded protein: CASSSERQDIPYGYTF.

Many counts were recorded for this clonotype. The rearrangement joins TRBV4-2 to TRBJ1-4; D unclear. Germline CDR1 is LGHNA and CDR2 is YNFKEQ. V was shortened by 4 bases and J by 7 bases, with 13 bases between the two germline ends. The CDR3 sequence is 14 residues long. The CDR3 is CASSPEERGEKLFF. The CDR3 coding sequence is TGTGCCAGCAGCCCCGAAGAAAGAGGTGAAAAACTGTTTTTT.

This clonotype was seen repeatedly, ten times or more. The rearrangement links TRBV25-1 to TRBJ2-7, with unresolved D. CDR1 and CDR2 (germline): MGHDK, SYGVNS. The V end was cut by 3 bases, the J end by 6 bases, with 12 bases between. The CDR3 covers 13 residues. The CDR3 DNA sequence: TGTGCCAGCAGTGACTCTGGGCTGGGCGAGCAGTACTTC. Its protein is CASSDSGLGEQYF.

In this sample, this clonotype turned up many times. The DNA of the CDR3 is TGCAGCGTCATGGAGGGGGGTAGCTCCTACGAGCAGTACTTC. Residues: CSVMEGGSSYEQYF. The chain recombines TRBV29-1 with TRBJ2-7, with D perhaps matching TRBD1 or TRBD2 (6 bases each). The CDR3 has 14 residues. Trimming removed 6 bases from V and 0 bases from J, with 15 bases in between. Germline-derived CDR1 and CDR2 are SQVTM and ANQGSEA.